This TCR beta chain is drawn from a study of T cell changes during pregnancy in multiple sclerosis. The V end was cut by 2 bases, the J end by 3 bases, with 10 bases between. Germline V gives CDR1 MNHNY, CDR2 SVGAGI (reference sequence). This CDR3 is 14 amino acids long. Assay: immunoSEQ multiplex PCR; the TCRdb copy retains only in-frame clones and omits some. In the table there are tens of thousands of clones, roughly 92% of which are singletons. This receptor was taken from a female donor in good health, enrolled as a control in a pregnancy study. The chain is built from TRBV6-6 and TRBJ2-5, with D possibly matching TRBD2 (5 bases). Here the sequenced sample was CD8+ T cells from peripheral blood mononuclear cells, taken in the third trimester of pregnancy. The CDR3: CASSYVGSEETQYF. As DNA, the CDR3 is TGTGCCAGCAGTTACGTGGGGAGTGAAGAGACCCAGTACTTC.